Below are 2 T cell receptor beta chains sequenced from a single sample in a study of regulatory T cells in long-lasting Graves disease. Time point: newly diagnosed GD, antithyroid drugs for less than 3 months. There was RNA extracted from PBMCs, and the TCR library was made from it. Relying on iRepertoire HTBI primers and Arm-PCR of CDR3 regions, the team built TCR beta libraries. From the multiplex PCR reads, TCRdb called clonotypes with MiXCR, one entry per CDR3 protein. The sample lists approximately 470,000 distinct CDR3 sequences, under 20% occurring once. The data also belong to a second study, concerning T cells in Graves' hyperthyroidism and ophthalmopathy.

The material sequenced was peripheral blood mononuclear cells (PBMCs), taken at new diagnosis, from a patient treated with antithyroid drugs. The receptors shown here come from a man aged 35-49 years with Graves disease.

This clonotype was observed a handful of times. The chain couples TRBV19 to TRBJ2-1, with D possibly matching TRBD2 (6 bases). The CDR3 spans 16 residues. The V and J ends lost 3 bases and 1 base respectively, with 13 bases between them. The V gene's germline CDR1 is LNHDA and CDR2 SQIVND (reference sequence). CDR3 amino acids: CASSIGAGISYNEQFF. In DNA, the CDR3 is TGTGCCAGTAGTATTGGGGCGGGGATATCCTACAATGAGCAGTTCTTC.

Only one count was recorded for this clonotype. This chain's CDR3 is CASSFGGDWPYEQYF. The CDR3 DNA follows: TGTGCCAGCAGTTTTGGAGGGGACTGGCCCTACGAGCAGTACTTC. J is TRBJ2-7 and V is TRBV27, with D perhaps matching TRBD2 (6 bases). With 3 bases removed from V and 2 bases from J, the gap between germline ends came to 14 bases. The CDR3 spans 15 residues. The germline gives CDR1 MNHEY, CDR2 SMNVEV (reference sequence).